These 23 T cell receptor beta chains were all obtained from the same sample, sequenced in a study of T cell responses to AZD1222 COVID-19 vaccine. Produced via immunoSEQ multiplex PCR; TCRdb's table is partial and in-frame only. The sample carries tens of thousands of clones, 78% recorded once. The input for sequencing was peripheral blood, taken on day 0 of AZD1222 vaccination. The receptors derive from an adult in good health.

The chain joins TRBV6-1 to TRBJ2-1, with D unresolved. The length of the CDR3 is 13 residues. The ends were cut back, 1 base at V and 6 bases at J, with 7 bases in the middle. CDR1 MNHNS and CDR2 SASEGT come from the germline V gene. CDR3 DNA: TGTGCCAGCAGTGAAGGGAGAAGCAATGAGCAGTTCTTC. As protein: CASSEGRSNEQFF.

The V gene is TRBV25-1, the J gene TRBJ2-2; D is uncertain. V lost 5 bases to trimming and J lost 5 bases, with 12 bases between them. The CDR3 has 14 residues. Germline values: CDR1 MGHDK, CDR2 SYGVNS. The CDR3 bases are TGTGCCAGCAGTCCTCCTATCTGGACCGGGGAGCTGTTTTTT. Its protein is CASSPPIWTGELFF.

The V call is TRBV12-3 or TRBV12-4, the J call TRBJ1-2, with D unclear. The CDR3 contains 13 residues. Trimming left V 3 bases short and J 0 bases short, with 5 bases between. The CDR3 DNA is TGTGCCAGCAGTTTCGCAGCTAACTATGGCTACACCTTC. It yields the protein CASSFAANYGYTF.

The chain employs TRBV7-2 and TRBJ2-5; D ambiguous. Trimming took 2 bases from V and 5 from J, leaving 12 bases between them. This CDR3 is 14 amino acids long. Germline V gene data show CDR1 as SGHTA and CDR2 as FQGNSA. The CDR3 DNA is TGTGCCAGCAGCTTACCTCCTCTCACGGAGACCCAGTACTTC. This translates into CASSLPPLTETQYF. The complete variable domain, with remaining parts taken from reference TRBV7-2 and TRBJ2-5, reads GAGVSQSPSNKVTEKGKDVELRCDPISGHTALYWYRQSLGQGLEFLIYFQGNSAPDKSGLPSDRFSAERTGGSVSTLTIQRTQQEDSAVYLCASSLPPLTETQYFGPGTRLLVL.

The chain has TRBV12-3 or TRBV12-4 and TRBJ2-2; unclear D gene. The V gene lost 6 bases and the J gene lost 1 base, with 6 bases spanning the gap. CDR3 length: 13 residues. The CDR3 region is CASRVLNTGELFF. The DNA of the CDR3 is TGTGCCAGCAGGGTTCTGAACACCGGGGAGCTGTTTTTT.

The rearrangement links TRBV15 to TRBJ2-5; TRBD1 might be the D (5 bases). The CDR3 is made up of 14 amino acids. The V gene's germline CDR1 is LNHNV and CDR2 YYDKDF (reference sequence). V was shortened by 0 bases and J by 4 bases, with 9 bases between the two germline ends. The CDR3: CATSRDRETETQYF. DNA for the CDR3: TGTGCCACCAGCAGAGACAGGGAAACAGAGACCCAGTACTTC.

V is TRBV3-1 (or the pseudogene TRBV3-2) and J is TRBJ2-1; 9 nucleotides agree with TRBD2. Germline trimming cut 3 bases from V and 7 bases from J; bases unmatched to any gene: 4. There are 14 residues in the CDR3. The germline gives CDR1 LGHDT, CDR2 YNNKEL (reference sequence). The CDR3: CASSHWTSENEQFF. CDR3 in DNA: TGTGCCAGCAGCCACTGGACTAGCGAAAATGAGCAGTTCTTC.

The chain couples TRBV10-3 to TRBJ2-3; tentative D call: TRBD2 (5 bases). Trimming left V 10 bases short and J 0 bases short, with 17 bases between. The CDR3 is made up of 15 amino acids. The V gene's germline CDR1 is ENHRY and CDR2 SYGVKD. DNA for the CDR3: TGTGCCACTACGGAGGCTACGACTAGCACAGATACGCAGTATTTT. This codes for CATTEATTSTDTQYF.

The chain joins TRBV7-2 to TRBJ2-5; D is perhaps TRBD1 (6 bases). This CDR3 comprises 15 residues. The germline V and J ends were trimmed by 5 bases and 1 base, with 14 bases remaining between them. Germline assignment: CDR1 SGHTA and CDR2 FQGNSA. CDR3 protein: CASSVQGPGQETQYF. CDR3 DNA sequence: TGTGCCAGCAGCGTCCAGGGGCCCGGCCAAGAGACCCAGTACTTC.

By frequency in the sample, this clone is medium-sized. This rearrangement joins TRBV10-2 to TRBJ1-6; 8 nucleotides align to TRBD1. Per the germline V gene, CDR1 is WSHSY and CDR2 is SAAADI. The CDR3 length is 14 residues. Trimming cost V 4 bases and J 9 bases; bases outside gene matches: 5. CDR3: CASSGQGITSPLHF. DNA of the CDR3: TGCGCCAGCAGTGGACAGGGGATAACTTCACCCCTCCACTTT.

The chain couples TRBV9 to TRBJ1-1; D unclear. Trimming shortened V by 0 bases and J by 3 bases, and 9 bases separated the two germline ends. Germline V gene data show CDR1 as SGDLS and CDR2 as YYNGEE. The CDR3 spans 14 residues. The CDR3: CASSVDSGYTEAFF. The DNA for the CDR3 is TGTGCCAGCAGCGTAGATTCCGGCTACACTGAAGCTTTCTTT.

J is TRBJ1-6 and V is TRBV6-2 or TRBV6-3; the D gene is possibly TRBD1 (5 bases). The CDR3 is 15 residues long. V lost 6 bases, J lost 7 bases, and 16 bases lay in between. Germline CDR1 MNHEY, CDR2 SVGEGT. CDR3 residues: CASSQSSGGNSPLHF. The CDR3 DNA sequence: TGTGCCAGCAGCCAGAGTTCCGGGGGGAATTCACCCCTCCACTTT.

The table lists this clone with a few counts. The chain combines TRBV29-1 with TRBJ1-5; 11 nucleotides match TRBD1. After removal of 5 bases from V and 4 bases from J, the junction contained 7 bases not matched to a gene. CDR1 and CDR2 (germline): SQVTM, ANQGSEA. The CDR3 length is 15 residues. DNA of the CDR3: TGCAGCGTTCGGACAGGGGGCACGGGGAATCAGCCCCAGCATTTT. Its protein product is CSVRTGGTGNQPQHF.

The V gene is TRBV7-2, the J gene TRBJ2-1; 10 bases line up with TRBD2. CDR1 is SGHTA, CDR2 FQGNSA, per germline. The V gene end was trimmed by 4 bases and the J gene end by 9 bases; junction bases not matched to a gene: 12. The CDR3 runs to 16 residues. The CDR3, as DNA: TGTGCCAGCAGCTCTCTCCTAGCGGGAGTTGGGTCTGAGCAGTTCTTC. It yields the protein CASSSLLAGVGSEQFF.

This clone was seen more than once but under ten times. The V and J genes are TRBV5-6 and TRBJ2-2; D is uncertain. Germline V gene lookup returns CDR1 SGHDT and CDR2 YYEEEE. This CDR3 has 15 amino acids. V gave up 0 bases and J gave up 0 bases, with 6 bases separating them. For the CDR3, the DNA is TGTGCCAGCAGCTTGGACACGGCGAACACCGGGGAGCTGTTTTTT. Translation gives CASSLDTANTGELFF.

The chain combines TRBV6-1 with TRBJ2-1; 8 bases line up with TRBD1. Germline CDR1 MNHNS, CDR2 SASEGT. V dropped 4 bases and J dropped 7; count of bases not matched to a gene: 12. The length of the CDR3 is 16 residues. DNA for the CDR3: TGTGCCAGCAGTGTCGTGCCACAGGGGGACTCGAATGAGCAGTTCTTC. Translated: CASSVVPQGDSNEQFF.

The V and J genes are TRBV6-5 and TRBJ1-6, with D unresolved. Germline V lookup: CDR1 MNHEY, CDR2 SVGAGI. Trimming left V 5 bases short and J 10 bases short, with 12 bases between. The CDR3 extends over 13 amino acids. The CDR3 DNA reads as TGTGCCAGCAGTAGAGAAGAGAAATCACCCCTCCACTTT. Translating it yields CASSREEKSPLHF.

The rearrangement links TRBV10-1 to TRBJ1-5, with D perhaps TRBD1 (6 bases). The V end lost 3 bases, the J end lost 8 bases, and 17 bases lay between the germline ends. The CDR3 has 15 residues. The germline gives CDR1 WNHNN, CDR2 SYGVQD (reference sequence). The CDR3 bases are TGCGCCAGCAGTGACGGTTCGGGGGCTAGGGAGCCCCAGCATTTT. Its translation: CASSDGSGAREPQHF.

The chain combines TRBV19 with TRBJ2-5; D is perhaps TRBD1 (6 bases). The CDR3 has 14 amino acids. The V and J ends lost 4 bases and 4 bases respectively, with 13 bases between them. From germline, CDR1 is LNHDA and CDR2 SQIVND (reference sequence). CDR3 coding DNA: TGTGCCAGTAGTACGACAGGTATCCGAGAGACCCAGTACTTC. This codes for CASSTTGIRETQYF.

This clone was observed a handful of times. This chain uses TRBV6-5 with TRBJ2-7, with TRBD2 matching over 14 bases. Germline values: CDR1 MNHEY, CDR2 SVGAGI. This CDR3 has 14 residues. Trimming took 6 bases from V and 3 from J; bases not matched to a gene: 1. The chain's CDR3 is CASRGTSGGYEQYF. DNA of the CDR3: TGTGCCAGCAGAGGGACTAGCGGGGGCTACGAGCAGTACTTC.

Concerning this clone: One junction end does not reproduce the germline sequence, and a read error may be involved. The rearrangement uses TRBV7-7 and TRBJ2-5; unclear D gene. Germline CDR1 and CDR2: SSHAT and FNYEAQ (reference sequence). This CDR3 is 14 amino acids long. In DNA form, the CDR3 reads TGTGCTAGCAGCTTCTCCGGTAACCAAGAGACCCAGTACTTC. The encoded protein is CASSFSGNQETQYF. Together with reference TRBV7-7 and TRBJ2-5, the CDR3 gives the full variable domain: GAGVSQSPRYKVTKRGQDVTLRCDPISSHATLYWYQQALGQGPEFLTYFNYEAQPDKSGLPSDRFSAERPEGSISTLTIQRTEQRDSAMYRCASSFSGNQETQYFGPGTRLLVL.

About this clone itself: Distinct nucleotide sequences in the sample also encode this CDR3. This chain connects TRBV6-5 to TRBJ1-1, with TRBD1 matching over 9 bases. The CDR3 totals 13 residues. The ends lost 4 bases at V and 5 bases at J; junction bases unmatched: 2. CDR1 is MNHEY, CDR2 SVGAGI, per germline. The CDR3 here is CASSSTGGTEAFF. The DNA of the CDR3 is TGTGCCAGCAGTTCGACAGGGGGAACTGAAGCTTTCTTT.

This clone was observed a single time. This rearrangement joins TRBV7-3 to TRBJ2-4; maybe TRBD1 (6 bases). V was cut by 5 bases and J by 3 bases, with 14 bases left in between. The CDR3 totals 15 residues. The germline V gene has CDR1 SGHTA and CDR2 FQGTGA. The DNA for the CDR3 is TGTGCCAGCAGCCACGAAGGGGGTGTCAAAAACATTCAGTACTTC. As protein: CASSHEGGVKNIQYF. The whole variable domain, remainder taken from reference TRBV7-3 and TRBJ2-4, is GAGVSQTPSNKVTEKGKYVELRCDPISGHTALYWYRQSLGQGPEFLIYFQGTGAADDSGLPNDRFFAVRPEGSVSTLKIQRTERGDSAVYLCASSHEGGVKNIQYFGAGTRLSVL.